This TCR beta chain was retrieved from a study of shared clonotypes between healthy human individuals. Whole-study results and caveats: Expectations were that clonotype sharing among donors would be affected by sequencing depth.

The V and J ends lost 7 bases and 2 bases respectively, with 10 bases between them. Germline V gives CDR1 SGHDT, CDR2 YYEEEE. The CDR3 has 12 residues. This clone has only one observation. Its antigen is as yet unknown. The deep-level immunoSEQ assay was used. This table comes from immunoSEQ multiplex PCR, and its TCRdb copy is limited to in-frame clones, with some not included. The sample contains millions of clones, approximately 95% of which appear only once. Sequenced input: naive CD4+ T cells sorted from blood. Sample subset: CD45RA+ positively selected. The clonotype originates from a man younger than 30 in good health. This chain joins TRBV5-6 and TRBJ2-7, with D possibly matching TRBD2 (5 bases). CDR3 sequence: CASRGATYEQYF. As DNA, the CDR3 is TGTGCCAGCCGGGGAGCTACCTACGAGCAGTACTTC.